These 29 T cell receptor beta chains originate from one sample sequenced in a study of T cell repertoires in ileal Crohn's disease. Assay: immunoSEQ multiplex PCR; the TCRdb copy retains only in-frame clones and omits some. The table includes about 9,000 clones, around 73% detected once. Time point denoted: neoterminal ileum biopsy at postoperative endoscopy, about 6 months after surgery. The sequencing input was ileal tissue. These receptors all come from an adult with Crohn's disease.

J is TRBJ2-4 and V is TRBV7-2, with TRBD1 matching 7 bases. The length of the CDR3 is 14 residues. Germline V CDR1 and CDR2: SGHTA, FQGNSA. Trimming at V came to 1 base and at J to 6 bases, leaving 3 bases not matched to a gene. Here the CDR3 DNA reads TGTGCCAGCAGCTTAGGACAGGGTAGAAACATTCAGTACTTC. This sequence encodes CASSLGQGRNIQYF.

The V and J genes are TRBV7-2 and TRBJ2-2, with 7 bases lining up with TRBD2. V shed 2 bases and J 6 bases; nucleotides not matched to a gene: 12. The CDR3 has 17 residues. CDR1 and CDR2 (germline): SGHTA, FQGNSA. The DNA of the CDR3 is TGTGCCAGCAGCTTACTGGGCGGGAGTTCTAATCCCGGGGAGCTGTTTTTT. Translating gives CASSLLGGSSNPGELFF.

The J gene is TRBJ1-2, the V gene TRBV2, with 10 bases matching TRBD1. CDR3 length: 14 residues. J was trimmed by 5 bases and V by 5 bases; bases with no gene match: 5. Germline CDR1 SNHLY, CDR2 FYNNEI. The CDR3 DNA is TGTGCCAGCAGTTTGGGACAGGGGCCTTATGGCTACACCTTC. Residues: CASSLGQGPYGYTF.

This clone was found a few times. V and J are TRBV11-2 and TRBJ2-5; weak D call: TRBD1 (5 bases). Trimming took off 5 bases at V and 3 bases at J, with 19 bases between the two ends. The germline V gene has CDR1 SGHAT and CDR2 FQNNGV. The CDR3 spans 16 residues. CDR3 sequence (DNA): TGTGCCAGCAGCCCTGCCAGGGATCTTCGTAAAGAGACCCAGTACTTC. Encoded protein: CASSPARDLRKETQYF.

CDR3 sequence reads: CASSLLSFSTEYYGYTF. The CDR3 nucleotides read TGCGCCAGCAGCTTGCTCTCCTTCTCGACAGAATACTATGGCTACACCTTC. This chain connects TRBV5-1 to TRBJ1-2, with a weak D call TRBD1 (5 bases). Trimming took 1 base from V and 3 from J, leaving 19 bases between them. CDR1 SGHRS and CDR2 YFSETQ come from the germline V gene. CDR3 length: 17 residues.

This clone was counted a few times. The chain joins TRBV28 to TRBJ2-7; 7 positions match TRBD1. CDR3 length: 14 amino acids. The J segment lost 4 bases and the V segment lost 2 bases, leaving 5 bases of the junction unmatched. Per the germline V gene, CDR1 is MDHEN and CDR2 is SYDVKM. The CDR3 bases are TGTGCCAGCAGTTTAAGGGGGCTTATTTACGAGCAGTACTTC. Protein: CASSLRGLIYEQYF. The full variable domain, completed using reference TRBV28 and TRBJ2-7, is DVKVTQSSRYLVKRTGEKVFLECVQDMDHENMFWYRQDPGLGLRLIYFSYDVKMKEKGDIPEGYSVSREKKERFSLILESASTNQTSMYLCASSLRGLIYEQYFGPGTRLTVT.

The DNA for the CDR3 is TGTGCCAGCAGTCAGGCCTCTACCCTGGAGACCCAGTACTTC. Its protein product is CASSQASTLETQYF. This chain links TRBV7-6 with TRBJ2-5; D not certain. The CDR3 extends over 14 amino acids. The germline gives CDR1 SGHVS, CDR2 FNYEAQ. Trimming removed 6 bases from V and 5 bases from J, with 16 bases in between. Combining the CDR3 with reference TRBV7-6 and TRBJ2-5 gives the whole variable domain GAGVSQSPRYKVTKRGQDVALRCDPISGHVSLYWYRQALGQGPEFLTYFNYEAQQDKSGLPNDRFSAERPEGSISTLTIQRTEQRDSAMYRCASSQASTLETQYFGPGTRLLVL.

The V call is TRBV4-3, the J call TRBJ2-3; the match to TRBD1 covers 7 bases. The CDR3 loop spans 13 amino acids. Germline CDR1 reads LGHNA; CDR2 reads YSLEER. V was clipped by 4 bases and J by 7 bases; unmatched bases: 5. The CDR3 region is CASSPWTGYTQYF. Here the CDR3 DNA reads TGCGCCAGCAGCCCCTGGACAGGCTATACGCAGTATTTT.

This rearrangement joins TRBV6-1 to TRBJ2-3, with TRBD2 matching 13 bases. Germline lookup yields CDR1 MNHNS and CDR2 SASEGT. CDR3 size: 16 residues. The V and J ends lost 4 bases and 5 bases, in that order; junction bases with no gene match: 6. The CDR3 bases are TGTGCCAGCAGTGCGCGACTAGCGGGGGGAAAAGATACGCAGTATTTT. Encoded protein: CASSARLAGGKDTQYF.

V gene TRBV2 combines with J gene TRBJ1-3; 7 bases fit TRBD1. This CDR3 contains 13 residues. Germline CDR1 reads SNHLY; CDR2 reads FYNNEI. V shed 5 bases and J 6 bases; nucleotides not matched to a gene: 4. DNA for the CDR3: TGTGCCAGCAGTCGGACAGGAAAAAACACCATATATTTT. This gives the protein CASSRTGKNTIYF.

The gene calls are TRBV6-5 and TRBJ1-2; TRBD1 aligns across 7 bases. With V trimmed by 7 bases and J by 4 bases, 12 bases remained unmatched. The CDR3 sequence is 15 residues long. Germline-derived CDR1 and CDR2 are MNHEY and SVGAGI. CDR3 region: CASIPSGAGGYGYTF. DNA for the CDR3: TGTGCCAGCATCCCCTCGGGGGCAGGGGGCTATGGCTACACCTTC.

This sequence joins TRBV5-5 and TRBJ2-3; D gene unclear. The germline CDR1 and CDR2 sequences are SGHKS and YYEKEE (reference sequence). The germline V and J ends were trimmed by 3 bases and 2 bases, with 10 bases remaining between them. The CDR3 spans 14 residues. The CDR3: CASSYEVLTDTQYF. The CDR3 DNA follows: TGTGCCAGCAGCTACGAGGTTCTCACAGATACGCAGTATTTT.

The rearrangement uses TRBV6-5 and TRBJ1-2; a possible D gene is TRBD1 (5 bases). With 0 bases removed from V and 7 bases from J, the gap between germline ends came to 15 bases. This CDR3 has 15 residues. Per the germline V gene, CDR1 is MNHEY and CDR2 is SVGAGI. The CDR3 DNA reads as TGTGCCAGCAGTTACTCGTTTCACAGGCGGAGTGGCTACACCTTC. It is translated as CASSYSFHRRSGYTF.

V and J are TRBV5-6 and TRBJ1-2; D gene ambiguous. The length of the CDR3 is 11 residues. The V end was cut by 2 bases, the J end by 4 bases, with 3 bases between. CDR1 and CDR2 from the germline V gene are SGHDT and YYEEEE. The chain's CDR3 is CASSFLYGYTF. CDR3 nucleotides: TGTGCCAGCAGCTTCCTCTATGGCTACACCTTC.

This clone has a handful of counts. The rearrangement links TRBV28 to TRBJ1-6, with 7 bases that match TRBD1. From germline, CDR1 is MDHEN and CDR2 SYDVKM. This CDR3 contains 18 residues. Losses at the gene ends were 3 bases for V and 7 bases for J; bases not matched to a gene: 15. CDR3 nucleotide sequence: TGTGCCAGCAGTTTCCCCCCCGAGGGGGCAGGAAGGAATTCACCCCTCCACTTT. The encoded protein is CASSFPPEGAGRNSPLHF.

This clone occurred a few times. Other DNA sequences in the same sample also yield this CDR3. The chain joins TRBV13 to TRBJ1-2, with 10 bases matching TRBD1. CDR1 PRHDT and CDR2 FYEKMQ come from the germline V gene (reference sequence). The CDR3 totals 14 residues. The ends lost 5 bases at V and 4 bases at J; junction bases unmatched: 4. The CDR3 DNA sequence: TGTGCCAGCAGCCCTTGGGACAGGGGCTATGGCTACACCTTC. Translation gives CASSPWDRGYGYTF.

V usage is TRBV9 and J usage is TRBJ2-5, with D tentatively TRBD1 (6 bases). CDR1 is SGDLS and CDR2 is YYNGEE in the germline V gene. Trimming removed 5 bases at V and 1 base at J, with 12 bases between. This CDR3 contains 14 residues. The CDR3 DNA follows: TGTGCCAGCAGTCGGAGAGGGGGCCAAGAGACCCAGTACTTC. Translated: CASSRRGGQETQYF.

V and J are TRBV28 and TRBJ1-2; 10 bases match TRBD1. The CDR3 spans 16 residues. The V and J ends lost 6 bases and 4 bases, in that order; junction bases with no gene match: 11. Germline V lookup: CDR1 MDHEN, CDR2 SYDVKM. CDR3 bases: TGTGCCAGCAGACGCGCGGGACAGGGGATTATCTATGGCTACACCTTC. Its protein is CASRRAGQGIIYGYTF.

The chain joins TRBV28 to TRBJ2-5, with D perhaps matching TRBD1 (6 bases). Germline V lookup: CDR1 MDHEN, CDR2 SYDVKM. Between the trimmed V and J ends, which lost 2 bases and 2 bases, there was a span of 15 bases. This CDR3 is built from 16 residues. CDR3 loop: CASSLEVGAGQETQYF. In nucleotides, the CDR3 is TGTGCCAGCAGTTTAGAGGTGGGGGCAGGGCAAGAGACCCAGTACTTC.

V usage is TRBV15 and J usage is TRBJ2-1; D remains unclear. The ends were cut back, 5 bases at V and 0 bases at J, with 8 bases in the middle. Germline CDR1 LNHNV, CDR2 YYDKDF (reference sequence). This CDR3 region has 14 residues. The CDR3 DNA sequence: TGTGCCACCAGCGCCCGCAGCTCCTACAATGAGCAGTTCTTC. This sequence encodes CATSARSSYNEQFF.

The rearrangement uses TRBV15 and TRBJ1-3; no clear D gene. The CDR3 runs to 14 residues. CDR1 is LNHNV and CDR2 is YYDKDF in the germline V gene (reference sequence). Trimming left V 5 bases short and J 8 bases short, with 16 bases between. DNA of the CDR3: TGTGCCACCAGCGGAACCGCCTGGGAGGACACCATATATTTT. Translation: CATSGTAWEDTIYF. Combining the CDR3 with reference TRBV15 and TRBJ1-3 gives the whole variable domain DAMVIQNPRYQVTQFGKPVTLSCSQTLNHNVMYWYQQKSSQAPKLLFHYYDKDFNNEADTPDNFQSRRPNTSFCFLDIRSPGLGDTAMYLCATSGTAWEDTIYFGEGSWLTVV.

In DNA, the CDR3 is TGCGCCAGCAGTCAATCTGAGGGACAGGGACTAAACCCCAGTGGGGCGAACACTGAAGCTTTCTTT. Residues: CASSQSEGQGLNPSGANTEAFF. The rearrangement links TRBV23-1 to TRBJ1-1, with TRBD1 matching over 9 bases. TRBV23-1 is recorded as an ORF, its role being uncertain. V shed 0 bases, J shed 1 base, and the junction held 21 bases outside the gene matches. The CDR3 length is 22 residues.

This rearrangement joins TRBV7-9 to TRBJ1-2; D is unclear. V dropped 1 base and J dropped 14 bases, with 11 bases sitting between them. This CDR3 comprises 11 residues. Germline-derived CDR1 and CDR2 are SEHNR and FQNEAQ (reference sequence). CDR3 coding DNA: TGTGCCAGCAGCTTAGAGTGGTCGGAGACCTTC. Encoded protein: CASSLEWSETF.

This rearrangement joins TRBV6-5 to TRBJ2-7, with 9 bases that match TRBD1. V lost 6 bases to trimming and J lost 9 bases; unmatched junction nucleotides: 15. The CDR3 is 15 amino acids. Per germline, CDR1 MNHEY and CDR2 SVGAGI. For the CDR3, the DNA is TGTGCCAGCAGCGACTTTATGGGACAGGGTGGGAGGCAGTACTTC. This sequence encodes CASSDFMGQGGRQYF.

About this clone itself: In the same sample, other DNA sequences code for this CDR3. The chain is built from TRBV7-2 and TRBJ2-7; 9 nucleotides match TRBD1. J lost 1 base, V lost 1 base, and 5 bases had no gene match. Germline V CDR1 and CDR2: SGHTA, FQGNSA. The CDR3 extends over 16 amino acids. The CDR3 DNA is TGTGCCAGCAGCTTAGACTCCGGGACAGGGTCCTACGAGCAGTACTTC. This encodes CASSLDSGTGSYEQYF.

The chain carries TRBV9 and TRBJ1-2; D is undetermined. The ends were cut back, 0 bases at V and 10 bases at J, with 10 bases in the middle. The CDR3 contains 12 residues. Germline V gene sequence: CDR1 SGDLS, CDR2 YYNGEE. In DNA form, the CDR3 reads TGTGCCAGCAGCGTAGCGGGTTCCGCCTACACCTTC. Its translation is CASSVAGSAYTF.

The chain joins TRBV7-9 to TRBJ1-1; D call uncertain. The CDR3 spans 10 residues. Germline V gene sequence: CDR1 SEHNR, CDR2 FQNEAQ (reference sequence). V was trimmed by 5 bases and J by 11 bases, leaving 9 bases between them. The chain's CDR3 is CASSLFQAFF. CDR3 DNA: TGTGCCAGCAGCCTCTTTCAGGCTTTCTTT.

This rearrangement joins TRBV7-6 to TRBJ2-3; 7 nucleotides match TRBD1. With V trimmed by 5 bases and J by 2 bases, 19 bases remained unmatched. The CDR3 spans 19 residues. From germline, CDR1 is SGHVS and CDR2 FNYEAQ. The chain's CDR3 is CASSLRPSSTGTNTDTQYF. The CDR3 region has the DNA TGTGCCAGCAGCCTAAGGCCCAGTTCGACAGGGACGAACACAGATACGCAGTATTTT.

This chain connects TRBV28 to TRBJ2-2; no firm D call. Germline assignment: CDR1 MDHEN and CDR2 SYDVKM. The CDR3 is made up of 16 amino acids. V was cut by 5 bases and J by 1 base, with 14 bases left in between. The CDR3 nucleotides are TGTGCCAGCAGTCCTCGCGAGGCCCTGAACACCGGGGAGCTGTTTTTT. Its protein product is CASSPREALNTGELFF.